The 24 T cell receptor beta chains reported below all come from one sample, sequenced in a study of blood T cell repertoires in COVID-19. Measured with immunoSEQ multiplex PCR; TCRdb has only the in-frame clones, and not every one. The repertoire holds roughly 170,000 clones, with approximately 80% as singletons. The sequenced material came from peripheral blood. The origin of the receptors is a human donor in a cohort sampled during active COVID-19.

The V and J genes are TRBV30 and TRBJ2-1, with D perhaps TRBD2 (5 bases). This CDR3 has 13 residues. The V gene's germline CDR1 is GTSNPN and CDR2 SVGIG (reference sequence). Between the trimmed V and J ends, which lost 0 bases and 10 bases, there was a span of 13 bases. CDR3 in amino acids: CAWSVTREGEQFF. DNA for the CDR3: TGTGCCTGGAGTGTTACTAGGGAAGGCGAGCAGTTCTTC.

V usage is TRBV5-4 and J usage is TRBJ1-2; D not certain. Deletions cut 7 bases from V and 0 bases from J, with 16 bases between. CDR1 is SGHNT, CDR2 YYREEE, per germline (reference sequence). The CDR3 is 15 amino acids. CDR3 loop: CASRLADGANYGYTF. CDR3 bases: TGTGCCAGCCGTCTAGCGGACGGAGCTAACTATGGCTACACCTTC.

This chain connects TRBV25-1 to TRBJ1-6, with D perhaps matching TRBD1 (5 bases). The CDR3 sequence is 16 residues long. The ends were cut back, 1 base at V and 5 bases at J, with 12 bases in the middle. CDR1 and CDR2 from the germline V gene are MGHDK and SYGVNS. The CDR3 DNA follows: TGTGCCAGCAGTGAATTAGGCAGGGAGGATAATTCACCCCTCCACTTT. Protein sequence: CASSELGREDNSPLHF.

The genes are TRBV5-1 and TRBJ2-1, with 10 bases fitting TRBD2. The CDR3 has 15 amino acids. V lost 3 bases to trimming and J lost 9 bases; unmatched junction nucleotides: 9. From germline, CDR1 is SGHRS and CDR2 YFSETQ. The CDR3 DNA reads TGCGCCAGCAGCTCGGTCGGGACTAGCGAGGGTGAGCAGTTCTTC. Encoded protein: CASSSVGTSEGEQFF. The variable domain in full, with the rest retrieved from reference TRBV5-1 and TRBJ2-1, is KAGVTQTPRYLIKTRGQQVTLSCSPISGHRSVSWYQQTPGQGLQFLFEYFSETQRNKGNFPGRFSGRQFSNSRSEMNVSTLELGDSALYLCASSSVGTSEGEQFFGPGTRLTVL.

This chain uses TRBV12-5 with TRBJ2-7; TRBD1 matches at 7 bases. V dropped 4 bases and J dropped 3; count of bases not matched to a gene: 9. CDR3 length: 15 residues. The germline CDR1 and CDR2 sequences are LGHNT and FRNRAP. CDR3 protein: CASGSPTGQLYEQYF. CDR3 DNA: TGTGCTAGTGGTTCTCCGACAGGGCAACTCTACGAGCAGTACTTC.

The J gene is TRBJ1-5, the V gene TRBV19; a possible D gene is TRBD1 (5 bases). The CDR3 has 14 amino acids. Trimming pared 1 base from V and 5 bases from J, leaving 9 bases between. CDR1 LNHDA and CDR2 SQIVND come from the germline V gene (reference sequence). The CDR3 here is CASSIAGRDQPQHF. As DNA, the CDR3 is TGTGCCAGTAGTATAGCAGGGAGGGATCAGCCCCAGCATTTT.

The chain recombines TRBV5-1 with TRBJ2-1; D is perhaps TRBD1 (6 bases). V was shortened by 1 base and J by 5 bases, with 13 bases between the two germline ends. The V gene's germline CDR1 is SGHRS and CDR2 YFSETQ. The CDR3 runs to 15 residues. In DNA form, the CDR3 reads TGCGCCAGCAGCTTGTCGGCAGGGGTCCACAATGAGCAGTTCTTC. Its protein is CASSLSAGVHNEQFF. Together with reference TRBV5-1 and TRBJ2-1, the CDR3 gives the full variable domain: KAGVTQTPRYLIKTRGQQVTLSCSPISGHRSVSWYQQTPGQGLQFLFEYFSETQRNKGNFPGRFSGRQFSNSRSEMNVSTLELGDSALYLCASSLSAGVHNEQFFGPGTRLTVL.

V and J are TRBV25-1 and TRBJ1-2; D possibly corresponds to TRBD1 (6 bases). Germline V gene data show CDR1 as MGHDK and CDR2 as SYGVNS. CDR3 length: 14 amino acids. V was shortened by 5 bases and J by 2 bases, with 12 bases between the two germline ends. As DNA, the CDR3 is TGTGCCAGCAGTTTCGGGACAACCAACTATGGCTACACCTTC. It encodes CASSFGTTNYGYTF.

The CDR3 nucleotides read TGTGCCAGTGGAGTCCGGGGAGCCGGGGAGCTGTTTTTT. It encodes CASGVRGAGELFF. This sequence joins TRBV19 and TRBJ2-2, with a possible D match to TRBD2 (5 bases). Looked up from germline, CDR1 is LNHDA and CDR2 is SQIVND (reference sequence). Deletions cut 8 bases from V and 6 bases from J, with 13 bases between. This CDR3 is built from 13 residues.

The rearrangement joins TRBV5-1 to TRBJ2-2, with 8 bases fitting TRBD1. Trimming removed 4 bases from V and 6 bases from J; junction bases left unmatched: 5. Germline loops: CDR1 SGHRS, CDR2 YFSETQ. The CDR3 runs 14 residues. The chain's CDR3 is CASSADRVAGELFF. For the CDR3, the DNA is TGCGCCAGCAGCGCGGACAGGGTTGCCGGGGAGCTGTTTTTT.

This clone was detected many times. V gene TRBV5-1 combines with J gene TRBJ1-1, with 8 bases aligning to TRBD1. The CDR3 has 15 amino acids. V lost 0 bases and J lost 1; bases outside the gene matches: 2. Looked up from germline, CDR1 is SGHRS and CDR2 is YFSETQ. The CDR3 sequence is CASSLGGQGNTEAFF. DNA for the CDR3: TGCGCCAGCAGCTTGGGCGGACAGGGGAACACTGAAGCTTTCTTT.

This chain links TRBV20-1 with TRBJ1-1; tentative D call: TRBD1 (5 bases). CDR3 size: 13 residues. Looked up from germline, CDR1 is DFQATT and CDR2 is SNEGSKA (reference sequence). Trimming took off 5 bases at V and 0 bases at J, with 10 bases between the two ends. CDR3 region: CSARGAMNTEAFF. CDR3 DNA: TGCAGTGCTCGTGGGGCCATGAACACTGAAGCTTTCTTT.

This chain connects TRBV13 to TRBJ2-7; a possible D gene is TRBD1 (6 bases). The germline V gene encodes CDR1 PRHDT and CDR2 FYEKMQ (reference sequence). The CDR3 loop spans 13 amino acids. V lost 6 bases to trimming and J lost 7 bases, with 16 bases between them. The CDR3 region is CASRPRTVREQYF. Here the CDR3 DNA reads TGTGCCAGCAGACCTCGGACAGTTCGAGAGCAGTACTTC.

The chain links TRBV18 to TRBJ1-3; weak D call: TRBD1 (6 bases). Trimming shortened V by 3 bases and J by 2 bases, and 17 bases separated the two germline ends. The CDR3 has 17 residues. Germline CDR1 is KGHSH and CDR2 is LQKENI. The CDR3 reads CASSPIQGKVTGNTIYF. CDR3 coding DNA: TGTGCCAGCTCACCCATTCAGGGGAAAGTAACTGGAAACACCATATATTTT.

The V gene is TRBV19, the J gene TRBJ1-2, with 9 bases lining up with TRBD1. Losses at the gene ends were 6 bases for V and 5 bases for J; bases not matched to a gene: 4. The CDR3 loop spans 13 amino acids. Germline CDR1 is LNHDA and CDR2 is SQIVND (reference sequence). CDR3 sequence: CASSPGTGYGYTF. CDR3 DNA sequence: TGTGCCAGTAGCCCCGGGACAGGGTATGGCTACACCTTC.

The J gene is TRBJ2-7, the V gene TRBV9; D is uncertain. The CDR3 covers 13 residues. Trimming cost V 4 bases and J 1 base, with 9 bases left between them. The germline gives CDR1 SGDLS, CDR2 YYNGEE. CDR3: CASSSTVSYEQYF. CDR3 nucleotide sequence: TGTGCCAGCAGCTCGACTGTTTCCTACGAGCAGTACTTC.

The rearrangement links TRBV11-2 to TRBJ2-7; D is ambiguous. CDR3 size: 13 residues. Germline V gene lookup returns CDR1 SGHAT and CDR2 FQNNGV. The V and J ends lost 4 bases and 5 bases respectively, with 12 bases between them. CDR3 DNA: TGTGCCAGCAGCTCCGAGGTGTGGCACGAGCAGTACTTC. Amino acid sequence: CASSSEVWHEQYF.

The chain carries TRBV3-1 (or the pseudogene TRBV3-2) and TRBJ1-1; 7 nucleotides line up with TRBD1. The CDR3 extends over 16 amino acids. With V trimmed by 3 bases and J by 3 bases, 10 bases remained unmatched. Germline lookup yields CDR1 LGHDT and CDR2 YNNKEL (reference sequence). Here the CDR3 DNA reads TGTGCCAGCAGCCATTCACCCCACAGGGGAGACACTGAAGCTTTCTTT. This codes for CASSHSPHRGDTEAFF.

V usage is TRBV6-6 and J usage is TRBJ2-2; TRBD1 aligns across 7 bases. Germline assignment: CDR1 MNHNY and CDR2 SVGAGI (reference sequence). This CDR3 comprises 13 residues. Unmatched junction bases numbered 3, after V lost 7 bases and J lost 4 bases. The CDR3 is CASISGGTGELFF. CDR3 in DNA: TGTGCCAGCATCTCAGGGGGCACCGGGGAGCTGTTTTTT.

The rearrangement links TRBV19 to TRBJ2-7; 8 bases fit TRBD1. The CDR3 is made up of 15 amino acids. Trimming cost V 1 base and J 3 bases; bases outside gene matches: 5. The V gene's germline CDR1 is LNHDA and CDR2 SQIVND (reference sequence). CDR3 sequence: CASSIAAGGRYEQYF. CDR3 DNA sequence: TGTGCCAGTAGTATAGCGGCAGGGGGCCGCTACGAGCAGTACTTC.

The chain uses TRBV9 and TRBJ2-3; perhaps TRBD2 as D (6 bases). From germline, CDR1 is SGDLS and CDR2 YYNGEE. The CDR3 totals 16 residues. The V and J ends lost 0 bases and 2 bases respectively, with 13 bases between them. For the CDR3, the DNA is TGTGCCAGCAGCGTAGAGGAGGGGACGCTCACAGATACGCAGTATTTT. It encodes CASSVEEGTLTDTQYF.

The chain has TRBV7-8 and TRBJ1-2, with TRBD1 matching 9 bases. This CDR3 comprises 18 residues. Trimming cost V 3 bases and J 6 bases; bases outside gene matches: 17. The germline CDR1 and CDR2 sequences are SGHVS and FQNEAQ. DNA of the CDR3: TGTGCCAGCAGCTTGACAATGCTCCGGGACAGGGTTGACCATGGCTACACCTTC. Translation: CASSLTMLRDRVDHGYTF.

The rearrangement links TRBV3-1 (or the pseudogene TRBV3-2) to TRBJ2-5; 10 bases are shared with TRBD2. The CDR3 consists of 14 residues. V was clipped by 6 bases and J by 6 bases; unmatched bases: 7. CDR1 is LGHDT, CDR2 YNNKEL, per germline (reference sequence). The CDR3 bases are TGTGCCAGCAGTACCGGGACTAGCGCACAGACCCAGTACTTC. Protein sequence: CASSTGTSAQTQYF.

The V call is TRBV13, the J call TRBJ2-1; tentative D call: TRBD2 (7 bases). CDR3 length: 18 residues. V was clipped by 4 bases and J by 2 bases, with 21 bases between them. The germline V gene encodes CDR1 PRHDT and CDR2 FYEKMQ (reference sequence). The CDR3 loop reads CASSSPAGVGGPYNEQFF. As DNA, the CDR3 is TGTGCCAGCAGCTCCCCAGCCGGGGTCGGGGGGCCCTACAATGAGCAGTTCTTC.